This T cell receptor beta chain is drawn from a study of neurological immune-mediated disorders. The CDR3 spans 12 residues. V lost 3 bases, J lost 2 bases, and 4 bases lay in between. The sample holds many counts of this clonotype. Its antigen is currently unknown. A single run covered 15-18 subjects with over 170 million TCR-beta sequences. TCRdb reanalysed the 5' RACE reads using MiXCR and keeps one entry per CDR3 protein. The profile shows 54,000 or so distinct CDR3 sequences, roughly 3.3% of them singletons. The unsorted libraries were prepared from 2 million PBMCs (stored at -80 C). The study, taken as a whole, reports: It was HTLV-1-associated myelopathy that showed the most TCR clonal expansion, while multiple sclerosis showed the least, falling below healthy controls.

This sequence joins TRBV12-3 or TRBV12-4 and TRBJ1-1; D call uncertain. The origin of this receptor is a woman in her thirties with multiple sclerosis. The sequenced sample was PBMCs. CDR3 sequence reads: CASSFRNTEAFF. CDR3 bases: TGTGCCAGCAGTTTTCGTAACACTGAAGCTTTCTTT.